This T cell receptor beta chain was recorded in a study of identical twins. Findings of the study overall: Within beta out-of-frame sequences, the excess sharing observed between twins was weaker.

TCRdb passed the 5' RACE reads through MiXCR, listing each CDR3 protein once. The profile shows hundreds of thousands of distinct CDR3 sequences, about 12% of them singletons. Germline assignment: CDR1 MNHEY and CDR2 SMNVEV (reference sequence). The V and J ends lost 0 bases and 9 bases respectively, with 9 bases between them. This CDR3 is built from 14 residues. The table lists this clonotype with a few counts. Its antigen is not identified. These same records also appear under a second study, on yellow fever vaccine responses in identical twins. This second study notes: It has been reported that, in twins, the vaccine T cell response seemed partly convergent and partly personalized.

The genes are TRBV27 and TRBJ1-6, with unresolved D. Sequencing used CD8+ T cells sorted from blood. The TCR originated in a woman in her late teens or twenties in good health. The CDR3 DNA is TGTGCCAGCAGTTTATCAGGGATCGGTTCACCCCTCCACTTT. Translation: CASSLSGIGSPLHF.